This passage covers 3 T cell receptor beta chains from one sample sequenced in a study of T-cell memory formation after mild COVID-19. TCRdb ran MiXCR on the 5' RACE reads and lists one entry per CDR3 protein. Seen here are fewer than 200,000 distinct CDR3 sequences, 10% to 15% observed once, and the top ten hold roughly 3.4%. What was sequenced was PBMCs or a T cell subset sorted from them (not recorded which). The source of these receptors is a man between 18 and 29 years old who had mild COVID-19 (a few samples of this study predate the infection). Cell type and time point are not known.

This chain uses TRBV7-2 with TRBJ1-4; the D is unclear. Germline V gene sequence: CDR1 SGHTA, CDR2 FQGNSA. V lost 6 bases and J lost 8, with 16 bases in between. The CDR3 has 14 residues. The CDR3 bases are TGTGCCAGCAGTCAAAGAAACGGGCGGGAAAAACTGTTTTTT. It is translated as CASSQRNGREKLFF.

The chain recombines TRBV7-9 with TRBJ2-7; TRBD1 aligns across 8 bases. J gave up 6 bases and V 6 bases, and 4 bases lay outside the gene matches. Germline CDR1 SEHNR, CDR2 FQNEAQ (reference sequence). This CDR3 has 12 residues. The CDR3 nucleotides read TGTGCCAGCAGTACGGACAGGGTCGAGCAGTACGTC. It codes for CASSTDRVEQYV.

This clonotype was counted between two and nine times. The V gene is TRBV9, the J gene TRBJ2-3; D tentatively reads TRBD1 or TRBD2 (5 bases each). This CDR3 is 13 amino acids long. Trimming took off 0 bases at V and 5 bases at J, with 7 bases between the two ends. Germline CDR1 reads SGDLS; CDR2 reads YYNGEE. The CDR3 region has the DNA TGTGCCAGCAGCGTAGCTGGGGGAGATACGCAGTATTTT. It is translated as CASSVAGGDTQYF.